This TCR beta chain came from a study of blood T cell repertoires in COVID-19. The germline V gene has CDR1 SGDLS and CDR2 YYNGEE. With 4 bases removed from V and 5 bases from J, the gap between germline ends came to 15 bases. The CDR3 spans 14 residues. Profiled with immunoSEQ multiplex PCR; TCRdb holds only in-frame clones, not every one. The data contain roughly 330,000 clones, around 80% of them seen just once; the ten biggest clones take up 1% to 1.5%. J is TRBJ2-5 and V is TRBV9, with a possible D match to TRBD2 (6 bases). The sequenced sample consisted of peripheral blood. The sequence derives from a woman between 45 and 60 years old with acute or convalescent COVID-19. CDR3 amino acids: CASSPATGRETQYF. The CDR3 nucleotides are TGTGCCAGCAGCCCAGCGACGGGGAGGGAGACCCAGTACTTC.